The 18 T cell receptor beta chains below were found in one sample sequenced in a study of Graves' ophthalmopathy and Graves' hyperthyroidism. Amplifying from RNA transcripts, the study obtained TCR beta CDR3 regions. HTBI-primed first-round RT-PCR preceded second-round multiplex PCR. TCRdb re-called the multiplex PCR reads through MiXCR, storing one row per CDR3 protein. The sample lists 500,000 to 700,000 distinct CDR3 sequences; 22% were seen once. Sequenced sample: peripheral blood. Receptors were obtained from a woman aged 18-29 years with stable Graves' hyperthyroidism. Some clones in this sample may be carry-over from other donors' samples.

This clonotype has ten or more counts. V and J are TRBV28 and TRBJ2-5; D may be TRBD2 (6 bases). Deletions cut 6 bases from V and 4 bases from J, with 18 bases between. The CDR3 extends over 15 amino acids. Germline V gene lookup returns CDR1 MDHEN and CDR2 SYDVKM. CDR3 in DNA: TGTGCCAGCAGGGCTTTGAACGGGGGAGCAGAGACCCAGTACTTC. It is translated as CASRALNGGAETQYF.

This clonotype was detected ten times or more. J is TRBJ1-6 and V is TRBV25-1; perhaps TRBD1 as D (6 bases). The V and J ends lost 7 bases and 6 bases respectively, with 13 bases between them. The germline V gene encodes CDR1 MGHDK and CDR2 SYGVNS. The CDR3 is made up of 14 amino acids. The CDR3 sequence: CASTQDSSNSPLHF. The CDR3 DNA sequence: TGTGCCAGCACTCAGGACAGTTCTAATTCACCCCTCCACTTT.

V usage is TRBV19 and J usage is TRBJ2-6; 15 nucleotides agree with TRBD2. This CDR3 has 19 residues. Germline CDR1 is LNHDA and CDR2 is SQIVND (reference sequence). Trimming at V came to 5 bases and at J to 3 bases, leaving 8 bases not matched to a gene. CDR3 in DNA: TGTGCCAGTAGTGCTCCGGGACTAGCGGGAGGAGTTGGGGCCAACGTCCTGACTTTC. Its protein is CASSAPGLAGGVGANVLTF.

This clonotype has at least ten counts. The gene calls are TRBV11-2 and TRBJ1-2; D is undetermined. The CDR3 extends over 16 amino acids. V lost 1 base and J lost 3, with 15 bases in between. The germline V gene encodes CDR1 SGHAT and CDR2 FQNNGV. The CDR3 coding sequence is TGTGCCAGCAGCTTAGGAGAGGGATTAGGCGACTATGGCTACACCTTC. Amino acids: CASSLGEGLGDYGYTF.

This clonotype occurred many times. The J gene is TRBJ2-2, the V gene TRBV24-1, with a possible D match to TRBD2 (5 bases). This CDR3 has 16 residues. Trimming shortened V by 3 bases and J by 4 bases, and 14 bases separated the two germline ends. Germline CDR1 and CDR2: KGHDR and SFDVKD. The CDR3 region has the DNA TGTGCCACCAGTGATCCGGGAAGACTTGGCACCGGGGAGCTGTTTTTT. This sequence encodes CATSDPGRLGTGELFF.

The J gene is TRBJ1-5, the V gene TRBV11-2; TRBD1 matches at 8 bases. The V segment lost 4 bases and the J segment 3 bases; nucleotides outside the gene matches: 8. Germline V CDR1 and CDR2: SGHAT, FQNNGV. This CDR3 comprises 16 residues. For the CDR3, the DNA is TGTGCCAGCAGCTCTATGACAGGGGACGACAATCAGCCCCAGCATTTT. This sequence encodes CASSSMTGDDNQPQHF.

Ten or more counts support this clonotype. CDR3 DNA: TGTGCCAGCAGAGCCCAGGGCTCCGTGAATTCACCCCTCCACTTT. This translates into CASRAQGSVNSPLHF. The genes are TRBV2 and TRBJ1-6; TRBD1 might be the D (5 bases). CDR3 length: 15 amino acids. Per germline, CDR1 SNHLY and CDR2 FYNNEI. The V and J ends lost 6 bases and 7 bases respectively, with 16 bases between them.

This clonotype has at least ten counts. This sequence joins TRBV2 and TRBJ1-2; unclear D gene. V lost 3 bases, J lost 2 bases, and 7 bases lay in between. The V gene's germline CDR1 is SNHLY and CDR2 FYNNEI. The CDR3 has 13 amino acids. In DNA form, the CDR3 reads TGTGCCAGCAGTGACACGAGGAACTATGGCTACACCTTC. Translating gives CASSDTRNYGYTF.

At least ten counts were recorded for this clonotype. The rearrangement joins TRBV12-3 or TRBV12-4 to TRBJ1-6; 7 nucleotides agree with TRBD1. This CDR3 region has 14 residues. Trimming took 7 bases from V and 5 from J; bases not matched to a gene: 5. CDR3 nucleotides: TGTGCCAGCAAAGACAGGGCCAATAATTCACCCCTCCACTTT. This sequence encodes CASKDRANNSPLHF.

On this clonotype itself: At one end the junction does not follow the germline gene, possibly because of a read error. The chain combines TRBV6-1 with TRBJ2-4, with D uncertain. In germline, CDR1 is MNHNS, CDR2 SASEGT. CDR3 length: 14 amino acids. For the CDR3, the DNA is TGTGCCAGCAGTCCTAGTCGCGCCAAAAACATTAAGTACTTC. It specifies CASSPSRAKNIKYF.

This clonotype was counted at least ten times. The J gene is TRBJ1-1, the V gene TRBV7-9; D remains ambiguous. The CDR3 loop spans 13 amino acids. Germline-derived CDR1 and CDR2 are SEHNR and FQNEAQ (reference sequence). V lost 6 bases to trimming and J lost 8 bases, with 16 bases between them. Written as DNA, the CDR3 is TGTGCCAGCAGAGAATCTGCGGGCCGAGAAGCTTTCTTT. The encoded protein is CASRESAGREAFF. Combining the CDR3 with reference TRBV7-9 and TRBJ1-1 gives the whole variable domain DTGVSQNPRHKITKRGQNVTFRCDPISEHNRLYWYRQTLGQGPEFLTYFQNEAQLEKSRLLSDRFSAERPKGSFSTLEIQRTEQGDSAMYLCASRESAGREAFFGQGTRLTVV.

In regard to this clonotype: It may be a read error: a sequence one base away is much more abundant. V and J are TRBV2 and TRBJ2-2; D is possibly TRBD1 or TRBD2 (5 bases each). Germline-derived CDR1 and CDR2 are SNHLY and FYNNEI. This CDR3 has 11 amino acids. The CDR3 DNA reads TGTGCCACAGGGAACGCCGGGGAGCTGTGTTTT. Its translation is CATGNAGELCF.

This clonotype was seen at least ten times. The CDR3 is CSVGTDNRAQHF. The CDR3 nucleotides are TGCAGCGTCGGGACGGATAATCGGGCCCAGCATTTT. The V gene is TRBV29-1, the J gene TRBJ1-5; D possibly corresponds to TRBD1 (5 bases). The CDR3 contains 12 residues. Between the trimmed V and J ends, which lost 6 bases and 11 bases, there was a span of 17 bases. Germline CDR1 reads SQVTM; CDR2 reads ANQGSEA.

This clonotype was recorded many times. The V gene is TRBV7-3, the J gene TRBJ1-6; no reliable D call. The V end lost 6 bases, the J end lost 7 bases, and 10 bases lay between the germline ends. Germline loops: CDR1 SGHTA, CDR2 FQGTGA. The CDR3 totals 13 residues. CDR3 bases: TGTGCCAGCAGTACCGATCCGAATTCACCCCTCCACTTT. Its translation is CASSTDPNSPLHF.

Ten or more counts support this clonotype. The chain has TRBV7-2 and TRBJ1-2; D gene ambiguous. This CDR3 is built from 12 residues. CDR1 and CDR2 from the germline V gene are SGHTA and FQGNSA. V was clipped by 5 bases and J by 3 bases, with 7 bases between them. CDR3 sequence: CASSLSHYGYTF. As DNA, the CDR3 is TGTGCCAGCAGCCTATCACACTATGGCTACACCTTC.

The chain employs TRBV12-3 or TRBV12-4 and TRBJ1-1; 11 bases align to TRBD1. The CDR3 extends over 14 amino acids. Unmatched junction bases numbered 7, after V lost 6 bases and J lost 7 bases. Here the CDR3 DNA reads TGTGCCAGCAGAGGCACCGGGACAGGGGGTGAAGCTTTCTTT. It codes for CASRGTGTGGEAFF.

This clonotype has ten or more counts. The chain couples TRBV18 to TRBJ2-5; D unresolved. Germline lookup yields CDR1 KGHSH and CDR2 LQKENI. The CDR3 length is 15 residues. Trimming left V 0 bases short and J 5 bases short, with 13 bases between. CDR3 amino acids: CASSPPITAAETQYF. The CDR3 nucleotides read TGTGCCAGCTCACCACCGATAACCGCTGCGGAGACCCAGTACTTC.

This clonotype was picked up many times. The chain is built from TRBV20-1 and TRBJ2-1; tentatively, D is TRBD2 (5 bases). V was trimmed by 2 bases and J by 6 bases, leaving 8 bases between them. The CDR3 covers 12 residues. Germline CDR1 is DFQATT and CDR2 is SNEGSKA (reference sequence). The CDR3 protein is CSARLAVNEQFF. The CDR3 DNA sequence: TGCAGTGCTAGACTAGCAGTCAATGAGCAGTTCTTC.